The rows below give T cell receptor beta chains drawn from one sample of a study of OX40 agonist ivuxolimab in advanced cancers. Sequencing was performed with immunoSEQ multiplex PCR; in TCRdb, only in-frame clones are kept and a portion is missing. The table includes roughly 67,000 clones, 85% to 95% detected once. The sample consisted of CD4+ or CD8+ T cells sorted from blood, taken in a trial of the OX40 agonist ivuxolimab. The receptor set was obtained from an adult with an advanced solid tumor such as melanoma, head and neck, liver or kidney cancer. Each CDR3 is given with its conserved first and last residue. D genes are given only for firm matches. Size is stated for part of the rows, as once, few or many counts, or as a class when the clone is expanded.

NA,TRBD2,TRBJ2-1,TRBV27,TGTGCCAGCAGTCCGACTAGCGGGGGGGGAGAGCAGTTCTTC,CASSPTSGGGEQFF
NA,TRBD1,TRBJ2-7,TRBV2,TGTGCCCTCTTAAAGGGGACAGGGGCAAACTACGAGCAGTACTTC,CALLKGTGANYEQYF
NA,NA,TRBJ2-3,TRBV5-1,TGCGCCAGCAGCTTGGAGGTTAGCCCGGGGACAGATACGCAGTATTTT,CASSLEVSPGTDTQYF
NA,NA,TRBJ2-1,TRBV19,TGTGCCAGTAGTGTCCAGGGTTACGGCTACAATGAGCAGTTCTTC,CASSVQGYGYNEQFF
NA,NA,TRBJ1-5,TRBV4-2,TGTGCCAGCAGCCAAGAGAACCGGGACGGGCAGCCCCAGCATTTT,CASSQENRDGQPQHF
NA,NA,TRBJ2-3,TRBV9,TGTGCCAGCAGCGTAGTATGGACAGATACGCAGTATTTT,CASSVVWTDTQYF
NA,TRBD1,TRBJ2-1,TRBV5-4,TGTGCCAGCAGCTTGACAGGGGAATCCTACAATGAGCAGTTCTTC,CASSLTGESYNEQFF
NA,NA,TRBJ2-1,TRBV7-2,TGTGCCAGCAGCTTACGGTGGGACAATGACAATGAGCAGTTCTTC,CASSLRWDNDNEQFF
NA,TRBD1,TRBJ2-3,TRBV18,TGTGCCAGCTCACCACCAGGGACAGGCCCTAGCACAGATACGCAGTATTTT,CASSPPGTGPSTDTQYF
NA,TRBD1,TRBJ2-2,TRBV19,TGTGCCAGTAGTATCGGACAGGACAACACCGGGGAGCTGTTTTTT,CASSIGQDNTGELFF
NA,NA,TRBJ2-3,TRBV18,TGTGCCAGCTCACCACGGTCCAAGGAAGGGCTGAAGGGCACAGATACGCAGTATTTT,CASSPRSKEGLKGTDTQYF
NA,TRBD2,TRBJ2-1,TRBV6-1,TGTGCCAGCGGAGGAGGACTAGCAGTATACAATGAGCAGTTCTTC,CASGGGLAVYNEQFF
NA,NA,TRBJ2-2,TRBV19,TGTGCCAGTACCCTCCGGGAGAACGGCACCGGGGAGCTGTTTTTT,CASTLRENGTGELFF
NA,NA,TRBJ2-1,TRBV15,TGTGCCACCAGCAGAGAGGTTAAAAGTGAGCAGTTCTTC,CATSREVKSEQFF
NA,NA,TRBJ1-2,TRBV7-9,TGTGCCAGCAGCTTAGGGGCGGGGCTGGACTATATGCTACACTATGGCTACACCTTC,CASSLGAGLDYMLHYGYTF
NA,TRBD1,TRBJ1-2,TRBV19,TGTGCCAGTAGTATAACAGGGGATCGGCTCTTTTATGGCTACACCTTC,CASSITGDRLFYGYTF
NA,TRBD1,TRBJ2-3,TRBV7-9,TGTGCCAGCAGCTTACGTCGGGACAGGGATAGAGATACGCAGTATTTT,CASSLRRDRDRDTQYF
NA,NA,TRBJ2-7,TRBV9,TGTGCCAGCAGCGCCCGACAGGTTAGTGAGCAGTACTTC,CASSARQVSEQYF
once,NA,TRBJ2-2,TRBV10-3,TGTGCCATCAGAGATGGGGGAGTCGGGACCGGGGAGCTGTTTTTT,CAIRDGGVGTGELFF
NA,NA,TRBJ2-5,TRBV19,TGTGCCAGCAACCCGGGGGCTGCCGTCGTGGTCGAGACCCAGTACTTC,CASNPGAAVVVETQYF
NA,TRBD1,TRBJ2-3,TRBV4-2,TGTGCCAGCAGCCAAGAACAGGGGGGCACAGATACGCAGTATTTT,CASSQEQGGTDTQYF
NA,TRBD1,TRBJ2-7,TRBV7-3,TGTGCCAGCAGCCCTGGGACAGGGTACGAGCAGTACTTC,CASSPGTGYEQYF
NA,TRBD1,TRBJ1-2,TRBV5-6,TGTGCCAGCAGCTTCGGACAGGGAGCGGCCCTCTATGGCTACACCTTC,CASSFGQGAALYGYTF
NA,TRBD1,TRBJ2-7,TRBV5-1,TGCGCCAGCAGCTTGGTGGGACAGCTCGACGAGCAGTACTTC,CASSLVGQLDEQYF